A selection of T cell receptor beta chains follows, all from one sample in a study of cytotoxic CD8 clonotypes in ibrutinib-treated CLL. Produced via immunoSEQ multiplex PCR; TCRdb's table is partial and in-frame only. The data show 150,000 to 250,000 clones, around 72% seen once. This specimen was PBMCs, taken after 24 months of ibrutinib treatment. The source of these receptors is a human donor with chronic lymphocytic leukemia. CDR3s include the opening cysteine and the closing phenylalanine or tryptophan. The D gene is left open where the match is weak. Size is stated for part of the rows, as once, few or many counts, or as a class when the clone is expanded.

J,V,size,D,DNA,CDR3
TRBJ2-7,TRBV30,NA,TRBD1,TGTGCCTGGACCCAAAACCGGGACAGGGGGCTTCACGAGCAGTACTTC,CAWTQNRDRGLHEQYF
TRBJ2-3,TRBV6-5,few,NA,TGTGCCAGCAGTTATTCGCGGAGCACAGATACGCAGTATTTT,CASSYSRSTDTQYF
TRBJ2-1,TRBV6-5,NA,TRBD1,TGTGCCAGCAGTTCGCGGACAGGGCAATACAATGAGCAGTTCTTC,CASSSRTGQYNEQFF
TRBJ2-5,TRBV27,NA,TRBD2,TGTGCCAGCAGTCTATGGACTAGCGGGAGTTTTGAGACCCAGTACTTC,CASSLWTSGSFETQYF
TRBJ1-2,TRBV28,NA,NA,TGTGCCACCCCGGACAGAGCTAACTATGGCTACACCTTC,CATPDRANYGYTF
TRBJ2-7,TRBV20-1,NA,NA,TGCAGTGCTAGCCCAGGGTACGAGCAGTACTTC,CSASPGYEQYF
TRBJ2-7,TRBV27,NA,NA,TGTGCCAGCAGTTTAACATTCTGGGTTGGAGCCAGCTCCTACGAGCAGTACTTC,CASSLTFWVGASSYEQYF
TRBJ1-2,TRBV5-1,few,NA,TGCGCCAGCAGCTATCGGGGGAGCGGCTACACCTTC,CASSYRGSGYTF
TRBJ2-5,TRBV18,NA,TRBD1,TGTGCCAGCTCACCCGGGACAGGGGCATCGGAGACCCAGTACTTC,CASSPGTGASETQYF
TRBJ1-4,TRBV4-1,NA,NA,TGCGCCAGCAGCCAAGTATCGGCAACTAATGAAAAACTGTTTTTT,CASSQVSATNEKLFF
TRBJ2-5,TRBV2,few,NA,TGTGCCAGCAGTGAAGTCGGGAGCCTTGTCGAGACCCAGTACTTC,CASSEVGSLVETQYF
TRBJ2-7,TRBV9,NA,NA,TGTGCCAGCAGCGGGCCGGGTCCCGAGCAGTACTTC,CASSGPGPEQYF
TRBJ2-7,TRBV10-3,NA,NA,TGTGCCATCAGTGTTACCCAGGCAGAGCAGTACTTC,CAISVTQAEQYF
TRBJ2-7,TRBV15,NA,NA,TGTGCCACCAGCAGACGAAGGGACAATTTCTACGAGCAGTACTTC,CATSRRRDNFYEQYF
TRBJ1-2,TRBV5-6,NA,NA,TGTGCCAGCAGCCCCGGAGTTGGGGCTTTAGGCTACACCTTC,CASSPGVGALGYTF
TRBJ1-5,TRBV7-9,NA,NA,TGTGCCAGCAGCTTAGATGGGGGGATGAATCAGCCCCAGCATTTT,CASSLDGGMNQPQHF
TRBJ1-1,TRBV9,once,NA,TGTGCCAGCAGCGTGGGACCAGACACTGAAGCTTTCTTT,CASSVGPDTEAFF
TRBJ1-4,TRBV16,once,TRBD1,TGTGCCAGCAGCCAATGGAGACAGGGGGAAAAACTGTTTTTT,CASSQWRQGEKLFF
TRBJ1-2,TRBV2,NA,NA,TGTGCCAGCAGTGAGGCCGGTGGCTACACCTTC,CASSEAGGYTF
TRBJ1-5,TRBV2,NA,NA,TGTGCCAGCAGGGGACTCATAAGCAATCAGCCCCAGCATTTT,CASRGLISNQPQHF
TRBJ1-5,TRBV6-6,few,NA,TGTGCCAGCAGTACATCCCGGGAGGGTGGGGATCAGCCCCAGCATTTT,CASSTSREGGDQPQHF
TRBJ2-7,TRBV5-6,NA,NA,TGTGCCAGCAGCTTGGCTTTTTCCTCGTACGAGCAGTACTTC,CASSLAFSSYEQYF
TRBJ1-5,TRBV15,NA,NA,TGTGCCACCAGCCCCCTCCCTCTTCAGCCCCAGCATTTT,CATSPLPLQPQHF
TRBJ1-4,TRBV9,NA,TRBD1,TGTGCCAGCAGCCCAACTGGACAGGGGGCTAATGAAAAACTGTTTTTT,CASSPTGQGANEKLFF
TRBJ1-2,TRBV18,NA,NA,TGTGCCAGCTCACCATCTAACCTCCGGGGGCCTAAGGTCTTC,CASSPSNLRGPKVF
TRBJ2-7,TRBV6-5,NA,TRBD1,TGTGCCAGCAGTTACTCAGGGACAGGGGGGTCCGAGCAGTACTTC,CASSYSGTGGSEQYF
TRBJ1-1,TRBV6-5,NA,NA,TGTGCCAGCAGTTACCCGGGACATAATGCTTTCTTT,CASSYPGHNAFF
TRBJ2-7,TRBV7-2,NA,NA,TGTGCCAGCAGCTTATCGAACCTCTACGAGCAGTACTTC,CASSLSNLYEQYF
TRBJ2-1,TRBV9,NA,NA,TGTGCCAGCAGCGTAGGATGGGGGAGCTCCTACAATGAGCAGTTCTTC,CASSVGWGSSYNEQFF
TRBJ2-3,TRBV7-2,few,NA,TGTGCCAACGAGGAGGAAACAGATACGCAGTATTTT,CANEEETDTQYF
TRBJ1-3,TRBV30,NA,NA,TGTGCCTGGAGTGTACGGTTGCCTGGAAACACCATATATTTT,CAWSVRLPGNTIYF
TRBJ1-3,TRBV4-2,NA,NA,TGTGCCAGCAGCCAAGCTGGGCCCGGAAACACCATATATTTT,CASSQAGPGNTIYF
TRBJ1-2,TRBV27,NA,NA,TGTGCCAGCAGTCTTCAGGGAAGTACTGGCTACACCTTC,CASSLQGSTGYTF
TRBJ2-2,TRBV25-1,NA,NA,TGTGCCAGCAGTGAATTGTTCGGGCTTGCGGCCGGGGAGCTGTTTTTT,CASSELFGLAAGELFF
TRBJ2-1,TRBV2,NA,TRBD2,TGTGCCAGCATTGCTAGCGGGGCCTACAATGAGCAGTTCTTC,CASIASGAYNEQFF
TRBJ2-7,TRBV6-1,NA,TRBD1,TGTGCCAGCAGTGAAGTACAGGGGGCAGTTTTATACGAGCAGTACTTC,CASSEVQGAVLYEQYF
TRBJ2-1,TRBV9,NA,TRBD2,TGTGCCAGCAGCCTACTAGCGGGGGACTACAATGAGCAGTTCTTC,CASSLLAGDYNEQFF
TRBJ2-5,TRBV5-1,NA,NA,TGCGCCAGCAGCTTACGGCGACTCCAAGAGACCCAGTACTTC,CASSLRRLQETQYF
TRBJ2-5,TRBV9,NA,TRBD1,TGTGCCAGCAGCGTAGGGGCACAGGGGGGCCACCAGTACTTC,CASSVGAQGGHQYF
TRBJ1-4,TRBV29-1,few,NA,TGCAGCGTTGTAGGGGTGACGGGTGAAAAACTGTTTTTT,CSVVGVTGEKLFF
TRBJ2-7,TRBV5-4,once,NA,TGTGCCAGCAGCTTGTTTGCCTACGAGCAGTACTTC,CASSLFAYEQYF